This TCR beta chain was captured in a study of human T cells and chemical hapten exposure. This clonotype has ten or more counts. Antigen unknown. General study findings and limits: TCRs whose frequency exceeded 1 in 1000 remained the same following DPC sensitization.

From the RACE reads, TCRdb called clonotypes with MiXCR, one entry per CDR3 protein. Found here are under 50,000 distinct CDR3 sequences, about 3.5% of them singletons; the top ten hold 5.6%. Time point in this sample: healthy volunteer bleed at 6 weeks. The authors' total RNA extraction used unfractionated whole blood. In germline, CDR1 is SQVTM, CDR2 ANQGSEA. The V gene lost 4 bases and the J gene lost 2 bases, with 24 bases spanning the gap. This CDR3 spans 17 amino acids. The sequenced sample consisted of whole blood. The chain combines TRBV29-1 with TRBJ2-7; perhaps TRBD1 as D (5 bases). The source is a human donor in good health. Some clones in this sample may be carry-over from other donors' samples. CDR3 in DNA: TGCAGCGTTGGGGTACACCCCTACAGGTCCCTAGCCTACGAGCAGTACTTC. Translation: CSVGVHPYRSLAYEQYF.